This entry describes one T cell receptor (beta chain). Its antigen is still unknown. These data come from a study of monozygotic twins with inflammatory bowel disease (dated by TCRdb to between 2019 and 2020). As for the study more broadly: The full study comprised around 28 monozygotic twin pairs: nine German pairs (four IBD-concordant, five IBD-discordant) and 19 IBD-discordant Danish pairs. The search for disease-associated traits relied mainly on comparing, within discordant pairs, IBD patients with their genetically identical healthy co-twins. Each individual had, on average, about 151 000 unique TCRalpha sequences and 181 000 unique TCRbeta sequences available for analysis.

Results the study describes overall, beyond this receptor: Distinction between different T cell subtypes could not be achieved in the analysis. Repertoire similarity did not differ between concordant and discordant twins, possibly due to limited statistical power. A decrease in TCRbeta repertoire diversity, as measured by inverse Simpson index, was observed in IBD patients compared with their healthy co-twins. No single strong signal or clonotype linked to IBD turned up in the results, so the idea that one exists was not supported. IBD patients shared fewer clonotypes with other individuals than healthy twins did, most markedly in patients showing signs of disease activity. Differing immunosuppressive treatments among patients may have added background noise and inter-individual variability to the repertoires.

An approximately 2.5 ml peripheral blood sample was drawn into PAXgene tubes per donor and stored at -80°C. Without any T cell sorting, total RNA was extracted from whole blood using the PAXgene blood miRNA kit on an automated QIAcube. Peripheral blood from monozygotic twin pairs, either concordant or discordant for inflammatory bowel disease, underwent deep TCRalpha and TCRbeta repertoire profiling that used unique molecular barcoding. For every twin pair, smoking habits were documented, and each individual was categorised as a current, former or never smoker. The CDR3 has 17 amino acids, counting the end cysteine and phenylalanine. The nucleotide record is missing. For CDR1 and CDR2, the germline V gene (reference sequence) lists LNHNV and YYDKDF. The library relied on 5' RACE. The input for every TCR library was 3,500 to 4,000 ng of total RNA. cDNA was synthesized with SMARTScribe reverse transcriptase in eight separate reactions per sample. During cDNA synthesis, unique molecular identifiers containing a 6-nucleotide sample barcode were introduced by template switching. Two nested PCRs of about 15 and 9 cycles amplified the TCRalpha and TCRbeta cDNA, and bead purification followed each PCR. Before amplification, the cDNA was treated with uracil DNA-glycosylase and purified using the QIAquick PCR purification kit. The second PCR added Illumina TruSeq-compatible adapters along with sample-specific barcodes. TapeStation and Qubit were used to check library quality and concentration, and approximately 5.5 ng of each library went into the pool. The pooled libraries were sequenced with 2 x 100 bp reads and custom sequencing primers on an Illumina HiSeq2500 single-index Rapid Run. The authors' pipeline ran thus. PCR and sequencing errors were corrected by UMI-based consensus assembly using MiGEC version 1.2.6. MiXCR version 2.1.1 handled V(D)J alignment, clonotype assembly and CDR3 extraction. To normalise gene usage, clonotype sharing and MAIT/NKT TCR abundance, the top 1000, 10 000 and 20 000 clonotypes in each sample were analysed. After downsampling to 27 000 UMIs, diversity was calculated as the inverse Simpson index using the vegan R package. Statistical testing used paired Mann-Whitney U tests on the discordant twin pairs and applied Benjamini-Hochberg correction for multiple testing. Reprocessed by TCRdb, the reads give a single entry per CDR3 protein sequence, without DNA. TCRdb, not the original authors, processed these V and J calls. The sample's table lists a count of about 380,000 distinct CDR3 sequences. Just over 2.5% of the sample rests with the top ten.

Source material: blood. The TCR was taken from a human donor with ulcerative colitis or Crohn's disease, or a healthy co-twin of an affected twin (not recorded which). The rearrangement combines TRBV15 with TRBJ2-7; TCRdb names TRBD1, which stays unverified in the absence of DNA. Here the CDR3 is given as CATSRDPFLGQGYEQYF.